This T cell receptor (beta chain) was identified in a study of identical twins. Findings and caveats of the study: One should note that invariant MAIT and iNKT cells could partly confound zero-insertion analyses. Abundant cord blood beta clonotypes carried fewer insertions; memory repertoires showed none.

Notes on this clonotype: Antigen: not known.

V lost 1 base, J lost 4 bases, and 14 bases lay in between. In germline, CDR1 is LGHDT, CDR2 YNNKEL (reference sequence). This CDR3 contains 15 residues. TCRdb processed the 5' RACE reads anew with MiXCR; each CDR3 protein has one entry. The data show roughly 570,000 distinct CDR3 sequences, with more than 9% seen just once and roughly 3% held by the top ten. This sample also belongs to another study, concerning yellow fever vaccine responses in identical twins.

The sample comprised PBMCs. The TCR comes from a woman younger than 35 in good health. The chain links TRBV3-1 to TRBJ2-7; D is uncertain. CDR3: CASSQGSGVEYEQYF. The CDR3 DNA reads TGTGCCAGCAGCCAAGGGTCTGGGGTGGAATACGAGCAGTACTTC.